This TCR beta chain appears in the sequencing data of a study of shared clonotypes between healthy human individuals. Using immunoSEQ multiplex PCR, the repertoire was profiled, and TCRdb retains in-frame clones only, with some absent. The table has about 2 million clones, 85% to 95% seen once. Germline V lookup: CDR1 MDHEN, CDR2 SYDVKM. J was trimmed by 4 bases and V by 5 bases; bases with no gene match: 12. The CDR3 loop spans 16 amino acids. The chain recombines TRBV28 with TRBJ2-5, with 8 nucleotides matching TRBD2. The sequenced material came from naive CD4+ T cells sorted from blood. This sample's subset: CD45RA+ positively selected. This clonotype was sampled from a man between 18 and 35 years old in good health. DNA of the CDR3: TGTGCCAGCAGTCTCGCCGGGACTAGTTTGAGAGAGACCCAGTACTTC. As protein: CASSLAGTSLRETQYF.